These 20 T cell receptor beta chains were sequenced from one sample in a study of blood T cell repertoires in COVID-19 (dated by TCRdb to 2020 to 2022). Libraries were prepared through the immunoSEQ multiplex PCR assay. TCRdb limited this immuneACCESS table to in-frame rearrangements with V and J called. A share of clones is missing; checked studies link under half to unresolved V genes, and the rest is unexplained. In this sample the table shows about 81,000 clones, more than 70% of which occur a single time. More than 25% of the sample is taken by the ten largest. Sequencing was done on a sample of peripheral blood. Every receptor here comes from a human donor in a cohort sampled during active COVID-19.

The table lists this clone with a few counts. The chain carries TRBV19 and TRBJ1-5; possible D gene TRBD1, 6 bases. The CDR3 has 16 residues. Germline CDR1 is LNHDA and CDR2 is SQIVND (reference sequence). Trimming stripped 2 bases from V and 4 bases from J, with 15 bases between. Here the CDR3 reads CASSIPLKGGNQPQHF. The CDR3 region has the DNA TGTGCCAGTAGTATACCCCTGAAGGGGGGGAATCAGCCCCAGCATTTT.

The rearrangement uses TRBV19 and TRBJ2-7; tentatively, D is TRBD1 (5 bases). The V and J ends lost 0 bases and 2 bases respectively, with 11 bases between them. The CDR3 contains 15 residues. CDR1 and CDR2 from the germline V gene are LNHDA and SQIVND (reference sequence). The CDR3 DNA is TGTGCCAGTAGTATAGAGGCAGGGATAACCTACGAGCAGTACTTC. This sequence encodes CASSIEAGITYEQYF.

This chain uses TRBV5-6 with TRBJ1-6; D perhaps matches TRBD1 (6 bases). V gave up 4 bases and J gave up 6 bases, with 11 bases separating them. Germline V CDR1 and CDR2: SGHDT, YYEEEE. The CDR3 sequence is 14 residues long. CDR3 sequence reads: CASSPGQINSPLHF. The CDR3 DNA reads as TGTGCCAGCAGCCCGGGACAAATTAATTCACCCCTCCACTTT. Combining the CDR3 with reference TRBV5-6 and TRBJ1-6 gives the whole variable domain DAGVTQSPTHLIKTRGQQVTLRCSPKSGHDTVSWYQQALGQGPQFIFQYYEEEERQRGNFPDRFSGHQFPNYSSELNVNALLLGDSALYLCASSPGQINSPLHFGNGTRLTVT.

Ten or more counts support this clone. The chain recombines TRBV27 with TRBJ2-7, with D perhaps TRBD2 (5 bases). V shed 3 bases and J shed 0 bases, with 6 bases lying between them. The CDR3 consists of 13 residues. Germline values: CDR1 MNHEY, CDR2 SMNVEV (reference sequence). CDR3 nucleotides: TGTGCCAGCAGTTTGAGGGCCTCCTACGAGCAGTACTTC. Residues: CASSLRASYEQYF.

V and J are TRBV6-2 or TRBV6-3 and TRBJ1-5; tentatively, D is TRBD1 (6 bases). The V and J ends lost 6 bases and 4 bases respectively, with 16 bases between them. The germline V gene encodes CDR1 MNHEY and CDR2 SVGEGT. This CDR3 has 15 amino acids. Here the CDR3 DNA reads TGTGCCAGCAGCCGTGGGGGGGCTAGGAATCAGCCCCAGCATTTT. Its translation is CASSRGGARNQPQHF.

This sequence joins TRBV10-3 and TRBJ2-2, with a tentative D call TRBD1 (7 bases). This CDR3 has 16 residues. Germline V gene sequence: CDR1 ENHRY, CDR2 SYGVKD. Deletions cut 0 bases from V and 5 bases from J, with 13 bases between. This CDR3 is CAISESLQGRTGELFF. Here the CDR3 DNA reads TGTGCCATCAGTGAGTCGTTACAGGGGAGGACCGGGGAGCTGTTTTTT.

The gene calls are TRBV2 and TRBJ2-5, with 9 bases aligning to TRBD2. The CDR3 runs to 17 residues. Germline V gene data show CDR1 as SNHLY and CDR2 as FYNNEI. V lost 6 bases, J lost 2 bases, and 13 bases stayed unmatched. DNA of the CDR3: TGTGCCAGCAGCGGAGGGGCGGGGGGGCTTTGGCAAGAGACCCAGTACTTC. This sequence encodes CASSGGAGGLWQETQYF. Using reference TRBV2 and TRBJ2-5 for the parts outside the CDR3, the full variable domain is EPEVTQTPSHQVTQMGQEVILRCVPISNHLYFYWYRQILGQKVEFLVSFYNNEISEKSEIFDDQFSVERPDGSNFTLKIRSTKLEDSAMYFCASSGGAGGLWQETQYFGPGTRLLVL.

The chain has TRBV19 and TRBJ2-5, with TRBD1 matching 9 bases. This CDR3 region has 15 residues. V shed 4 bases and J 7 bases; nucleotides not matched to a gene: 10. Germline CDR1 LNHDA, CDR2 SQIVND (reference sequence). The CDR3 DNA follows: TGTGCCAGTAGTACGGGGGACAGGGCAACGGGGACCCAGTACTTC. Translating it yields CASSTGDRATGTQYF.

This sequence joins TRBV18 and TRBJ2-7; 8 nucleotides line up with TRBD1. J lost 6 bases, V lost 3 bases, and 7 bases had no gene match. Germline CDR1 KGHSH, CDR2 LQKENI. The CDR3 length is 14 residues. The CDR3 spells CASSPPDRALEQYF. CDR3 coding DNA: TGTGCCAGCTCACCCCCGGACAGGGCTCTCGAGCAGTACTTC. Using reference TRBV18 and TRBJ2-7 for the parts outside the CDR3, the full variable domain is NAGVMQNPRHLVRRRGQEARLRCSPMKGHSHVYWYRQLPEEGLKFMVYLQKENIIDESGMPKERFSAEFPKEGPSILRIQQVVRGDSAAYFCASSPPDRALEQYFGPGTRLTVT.

The gene calls are TRBV7-2 and TRBJ2-1; perhaps TRBD1 as D (5 bases). V lost 2 bases and J lost 4, with 12 bases in between. Germline assignment: CDR1 SGHTA and CDR2 FQGNSA. The CDR3 spans 15 residues. CDR3 nucleotides: TGTGCCAGCAGCTTATCCGCAGGGCAGTACAATGAGCAGTTCTTC. Protein sequence: CASSLSAGQYNEQFF.

In this sample, this clone turned up many times. V and J are TRBV5-1 and TRBJ1-4; D perhaps matches TRBD1 (5 bases). Germline lookup yields CDR1 SGHRS and CDR2 YFSETQ. V lost 0 bases to trimming and J lost 5 bases, with 8 bases between them. The CDR3 covers 14 residues. CDR3 in DNA: TGCGCCAGCAGCTTGGTTCCAGGGAATGAAAAACTGTTTTTT. Its translation: CASSLVPGNEKLFF.

The chain carries TRBV3-1 (or the pseudogene TRBV3-2) and TRBJ2-7; D perhaps matches TRBD1 (6 bases). V shed 4 bases and J shed 1 base, with 11 bases lying between them. CDR1 LGHDT and CDR2 YNNKEL come from the germline V gene (reference sequence). This CDR3 has 14 amino acids. The CDR3 here is CASSRRDMSYEQYF. Here the CDR3 DNA reads TGTGCCAGCAGCCGCCGGGACATGTCCTACGAGCAGTACTTC.

This chain joins TRBV6-4 and TRBJ2-3; perhaps TRBD2 as D (5 bases). With 4 bases removed from V and 3 bases from J, the gap between germline ends came to 11 bases. CDR3 length equals 14 residues. Germline loops: CDR1 MRHNA, CDR2 SNTAGT. This CDR3 reads CASSGAGGTDTQYF. The CDR3 coding sequence is TGTGCCAGCAGTGGGGCAGGAGGTACAGATACGCAGTATTTT.

CDR3 region: CSASGQETQYF. In DNA form, the CDR3 reads TGCAGTGCTAGCGGCCAAGAGACCCAGTACTTC. The J gene is TRBJ2-5, the V gene TRBV20-1; D unclear. The CDR3 spans 11 residues. Trimming stripped 3 bases from V and 1 base from J, with 3 bases between. The germline V gene has CDR1 DFQATT and CDR2 SNEGSKA (reference sequence).

The rearrangement joins TRBV4-1 to TRBJ2-7; D is ambiguous. Trimming removed 3 bases from V and 3 bases from J, with 12 bases in between. The CDR3 runs to 14 residues. Germline lookup yields CDR1 MGHRA and CDR2 YSYEKL. The CDR3 DNA is TGCGCCAGCAGCCAGGGCCAGGTATTCTACGAGCAGTACTTC. This codes for CASSQGQVFYEQYF.

The V gene is TRBV28, the J gene TRBJ1-4; 9 nucleotides agree with TRBD1. The CDR3 consists of 14 residues. CDR1 MDHEN and CDR2 SYDVKM come from the germline V gene. Germline trimming cut 7 bases from V and 5 bases from J; bases unmatched to any gene: 5. CDR3 in amino acids: CASIPGTGNEKLFF. CDR3 nucleotide sequence: TGTGCCAGCATTCCCGGGACAGGGAATGAAAAACTGTTTTTT.

The chain combines TRBV19 with TRBJ2-2, with 7 bases matching TRBD2. Unmatched junction bases numbered 12, after V lost 6 bases and J lost 5 bases. The length of the CDR3 is 16 residues. Germline values: CDR1 LNHDA, CDR2 SQIVND (reference sequence). CDR3 coding DNA: TGTGCCAGTAGCCCATTATTTTTGGGGGGGACCGGGGAGCTGTTTTTT. Protein sequence: CASSPLFLGGTGELFF.

The chain couples TRBV20-1 to TRBJ1-2; D gene uncertain. Germline values: CDR1 DFQATT, CDR2 SNEGSKA (reference sequence). V was cut by 3 bases and J by 8 bases, with 10 bases left in between. This CDR3 is 11 amino acids long. DNA of the CDR3: TGCAGTGCTAGCTTATACGCGGGCTACACCTTC. Translated, it gives CSASLYAGYTF.

The chain employs TRBV29-1 and TRBJ1-3; 8 nucleotides match TRBD1. Germline CDR1 SQVTM, CDR2 ANQGSEA. The ends lost 6 bases at V and 0 bases at J; junction bases unmatched: 7. This CDR3 has 15 amino acids. CDR3: CSVKITGGSGNTIYF. The CDR3 DNA is TGCAGCGTAAAAATTACAGGGGGCTCTGGAAACACCATATATTTT.

This chain connects TRBV25-1 to TRBJ2-3; D gene uncertain. The CDR3 is 16 amino acids. Germline values: CDR1 MGHDK, CDR2 SYGVNS. V lost 0 bases and J 0 bases, leaving 10 bases between the germline ends. As DNA, the CDR3 is TGTGCCAGCAGTGAATATGATGGCAGTAGCACAGATACGCAGTATTTT. Residues: CASSEYDGSSTDTQYF. Full variable domain (missing parts from reference TRBV25-1 and TRBJ2-3): EADIYQTPRYLVIGTGKKITLECSQTMGHDKMYWYQQDPGMELHLIHYSYGVNSTEKGDLSSESTVSRIRTEHFPLTLESARPSHTSQYLCASSEYDGSSTDTQYFGPGTRLTVL.